Reported below is one TCR beta chain. Its antigen is still unknown. The assay that was used to sequence DNA from cultured CD4+ T cells was the Oncomine TCR Beta short-read assay. Once CD4+ T cells had been cultured, genomic DNA was extracted from them. TCRdb reprocessed the PCR reads via MiXCR and lists one record per CDR3 protein. This sample carries more than 5,500 distinct CDR3 sequences, about 30% of them seen once, and the ten largest clones take about 30%. These data come from a study of vaccination and CD4 T cells after COVID-19. Treatment specified: roughly 11-day PBMC culture with coronavirus spike peptide pools or control peptides (ViraFEST assay). According to the study, CD4+ T cells from the unexposed donor were gathered ahead of the COVID-19 pandemic (2011-2018). CDR1 and CDR2 from the germline V gene are MRHNA and SNTAGT. V was pared by 2 bases and J by 4 bases, with 12 bases between. This CDR3 is built from 16 residues.

Sequenced: CD4+ T cells from blood, cultured in vitro. This TCR came from a human donor in good health. V and J are TRBV6-4 and TRBJ2-6, with D perhaps TRBD1 or TRBD2 (6 bases each). Here the CDR3 reads CASSDEGGAGANVLTF. The CDR3 DNA sequence: TGTGCCAGCAGTGACGAGGGGGGCGCCGGGGCCAACGTCCTGACTTTC.